This TCR beta chain appears in the sequencing data of a study of lymphopenia after photon versus proton radiotherapy. Using immunoSEQ multiplex PCR, the repertoire was profiled, and TCRdb retains in-frame clones only, with some absent. The sample holds about 22,000 clones; around 90% are singletons and the top ten take around 10%. The CDR3 loop spans 14 amino acids. Germline CDR1 and CDR2: SGHDT and YYEEEE. Trimming took 0 bases from V and 2 from J; bases not matched to a gene: 2. The receptor was isolated from a woman between 65 and 79 years old with pancreatic cancer. Some clones in this sample may be carry-over from other donors' samples. Sequenced here: peripheral blood, sampled from a patient treated with proton-based radiotherapy. J is TRBJ2-7 and V is TRBV5-6, with 7 nucleotides matching TRBD1. CDR3 bases: TGTGCCAGCAGCTTGGGGGACAGAGCCTACGAGCAGTACTTC. Translated, it gives CASSLGDRAYEQYF.